Below, 26 T cell receptor beta chains from the same sample are listed, as sequenced in a study of cytomegalovirus exposure and HLA in healthy donors. Profiling relied on immunoSEQ multiplex PCR, and the TCRdb table lists in-frame clones only, not all of them. This table holds approximately 100,000 clones, about 90% found once. The sample consisted of PBMCs. The receptor set was obtained from a man between 18 and 35 years old in good health and CMV-seropositive.

The chain uses TRBV6-5 and TRBJ2-7; TRBD2 is a possible D gene (6 bases). Germline V gene lookup returns CDR1 MNHEY and CDR2 SVGAGI. The length of the CDR3 is 12 residues. V lost 6 bases, J lost 3 bases, and 9 bases lay in between. CDR3 region: CASRGLGYEQYF. The CDR3 DNA follows: TGTGCCAGCAGGGGACTGGGCTACGAGCAGTACTTC.

The V call is TRBV7-2, the J call TRBJ1-1; D not certain. Deletions cut 5 bases from V and 0 bases from J, with 7 bases between. Germline CDR1 reads SGHTA; CDR2 reads FQGNSA. This CDR3 has 13 residues. The CDR3 sequence is CASSLDMNTEAFF. In nucleotides, the CDR3 is TGTGCCAGCAGCCTCGACATGAACACTGAAGCTTTCTTT.

The V call is TRBV6-1, the J call TRBJ2-7; D gene ambiguous. The CDR3 runs to 16 residues. Trimming removed 2 bases from V and 3 bases from J, with 17 bases in between. Germline assignment: CDR1 MNHNS and CDR2 SASEGT. The CDR3 protein is CASSESNSISLYEQYF. The CDR3 bases are TGTGCCAGCAGTGAATCAAACAGTATATCCCTCTACGAGCAGTACTTC.

The chain uses TRBV7-9 and TRBJ2-5, with D unresolved. Between the trimmed V and J ends, which lost 2 bases and 3 bases, there was a span of 7 bases. The CDR3 loop spans 13 amino acids. The germline V gene encodes CDR1 SEHNR and CDR2 FQNEAQ (reference sequence). CDR3 in DNA: TGTGCCAGCAGCTTACTGGGCGAAGAGACCCAGTACTTC. Protein: CASSLLGEETQYF.

The chain joins TRBV4-2 to TRBJ1-2, with a tentative D call TRBD1 (5 bases). Looked up from germline, CDR1 is LGHNA and CDR2 is YNFKEQ. The V gene lost 5 bases and the J gene lost 7 bases, with 17 bases spanning the gap. CDR3 size: 14 residues. In nucleotides, the CDR3 is TGTGCCAGCAGCTCGAAGGTAGTTAGGGGTGGCTACACCTTC. The encoded protein is CASSSKVVRGGYTF.

This chain connects TRBV19 to TRBJ1-5; D may be TRBD1 (5 bases). Germline loops: CDR1 LNHDA, CDR2 SQIVND (reference sequence). V lost 2 bases to trimming and J lost 0 bases, with 5 bases between them. This CDR3 is 14 amino acids long. The CDR3 bases are TGTGCCAGTAGTATAACAGGTAGCAATCAGCCCCAGCATTTT. This codes for CASSITGSNQPQHF.

This chain links TRBV4-1 with TRBJ2-1, with 14 bases identical to TRBD2. The CDR3 totals 17 residues. Germline CDR1 MGHRA, CDR2 YSYEKL. The junction had 5 bases not matched to a gene; V was cut back by 4 bases and J by 3 bases. Here the CDR3 reads CASSRRLAGGNYNEQFF. DNA of the CDR3: TGCGCCAGCAGCCGGAGACTAGCGGGAGGGAACTACAATGAGCAGTTCTTC.

Worth noting for this clone: Other DNA sequences in this specimen translate into the identical CDR3. This sequence joins TRBV5-4 and TRBJ1-2, with D possibly matching TRBD1 (5 bases). V was trimmed by 1 base and J by 4 bases, leaving 11 bases between them. The CDR3 runs 14 residues. The V gene's germline CDR1 is SGHNT and CDR2 YYREEE (reference sequence). Written as DNA, the CDR3 is TGTGCCAGCAGCTTGCGCCAGGGCGCCTATGGCTACACCTTC. It codes for CASSLRQGAYGYTF. Supplemented by reference TRBV5-4 and TRBJ1-2, the full variable domain reads ETGVTQSPTHLIKTRGQQVTLRCSSQSGHNTVSWYQQALGQGPQFIFQYYREEENGRGNFPPRFSGLQFPNYSSELNVNALELDDSALYLCASSLRQGAYGYTFGSGTRLTVV.

V is TRBV5-1 and J is TRBJ2-5, with 10 positions matching TRBD2. Germline CDR1 is SGHRS and CDR2 is YFSETQ. V was pared by 4 bases and J by 1 base, with 4 bases of the junction left unmatched. The CDR3 covers 15 residues. Here the CDR3 reads CASSPGLAVQETQYF. CDR3 nucleotides: TGCGCCAGCAGCCCCGGACTAGCGGTCCAAGAGACCCAGTACTTC.

The chain uses TRBV27 and TRBJ2-7, with 9 bases lining up with TRBD1. Germline CDR1 and CDR2: MNHEY and SMNVEV (reference sequence). The CDR3 is 13 amino acids. V lost 4 bases to trimming and J lost 11 bases; unmatched junction nucleotides: 9. The DNA for the CDR3 is TGTGCCAGCAGTTACGGACAGGGGACTACTAAGTACTTC. Amino acid sequence: CASSYGQGTTKYF.

V usage is TRBV19 and J usage is TRBJ2-2; 10 bases align to TRBD1. CDR1 is LNHDA, CDR2 SQIVND, per germline (reference sequence). J lost 1 base, V lost 5 bases, and 1 base had no gene match. This CDR3 is built from 15 residues. This CDR3 reads CASSWDRGNTGELFF. CDR3 bases: TGTGCCAGTAGTTGGGACAGGGGGAACACCGGGGAGCTGTTTTTT.

This clone has a single count. This rearrangement joins TRBV6-6 to TRBJ2-3, with 10 positions matching TRBD2. The junction had 7 bases not matched to a gene; V was cut back by 2 bases and J by 5 bases. The V gene's germline CDR1 is MNHNY and CDR2 SVGAGI (reference sequence). The CDR3 is made up of 16 amino acids. The CDR3 DNA reads as TGTGCCAGCAGTTACGCATCTAGCGGGGGTGGAGATACGCAGTATTTT. It translates to CASSYASSGGGDTQYF.

This clone was observed a few times. The rearrangement links TRBV6-5 to TRBJ2-3; D is possibly TRBD2 (6 bases). The V end lost 5 bases, the J end lost 5 bases, and 11 bases lay between the germline ends. The CDR3 totals 13 residues. The germline CDR1 and CDR2 sequences are MNHEY and SVGAGI. CDR3 sequence reads: CASSDPAGDTQYF. CDR3 bases: TGTGCCAGCAGTGACCCAGCGGGAGATACGCAGTATTTT.

J is TRBJ2-1 and V is TRBV4-3; D perhaps matches TRBD2 (6 bases). V shed 0 bases and J shed 4 bases, with 13 bases lying between them. Germline loops: CDR1 LGHNA, CDR2 YSLEER. The CDR3 consists of 16 residues. The CDR3 nucleotides are TGCGCCAGCAGCCAAGATCGGGCTAGCGAGTACAATGAGCAGTTCTTC. Its translation is CASSQDRASEYNEQFF.

This chain uses TRBV5-4 with TRBJ2-1; 8 nucleotides agree with TRBD2. V gave up 0 bases and J gave up 4 bases; unmatched junction bases: 3. Germline CDR1 reads SGHNT; CDR2 reads YYREEE (reference sequence). The CDR3 has 15 residues. Here the CDR3 reads CASSLDGTRYNEQFF. The CDR3 nucleotides read TGTGCCAGCAGCTTGGACGGGACTAGGTACAATGAGCAGTTCTTC.

The chain is built from TRBV27 and TRBJ1-1; D might be TRBD1 (6 bases). V lost 6 bases and J lost 2, with 13 bases in between. Germline CDR1 reads MNHEY; CDR2 reads SMNVEV (reference sequence). The CDR3 is 14 amino acids. The CDR3 DNA is TGTGCCAGCAGACCTGGACAGTTTAACACTGAAGCTTTCTTT. This encodes CASRPGQFNTEAFF.

The chain links TRBV19 to TRBJ2-6; D remains unclear. The ends were cut back, 4 bases at V and 2 bases at J, with 9 bases in the middle. Germline values: CDR1 LNHDA, CDR2 SQIVND (reference sequence). CDR3 size: 15 residues. Here the CDR3 reads CASSRVRAGANVLTF. The CDR3 DNA is TGTGCCAGTAGTAGGGTACGGGCTGGGGCCAACGTCCTGACTTTC.

This chain uses TRBV5-6 with TRBJ1-3, with D uncertain. With 5 bases removed from V and 0 bases from J, the gap between germline ends came to 6 bases. The V gene's germline CDR1 is SGHDT and CDR2 YYEEEE. This CDR3 contains 13 residues. This CDR3 reads CASSFYSGNTIYF. CDR3 DNA sequence: TGTGCCAGCAGTTTCTACTCTGGAAACACCATATATTTT.

This chain joins TRBV15 and TRBJ2-3; 10 bases align to TRBD2. The CDR3 totals 14 residues. J gave up 4 bases and V 8 bases, and 6 bases lay outside the gene matches. Germline V gene data show CDR1 as LNHNV and CDR2 as YYDKDF (reference sequence). The CDR3 sequence is CATSSGRRADTQYF. DNA of the CDR3: TGTGCCACCTCTAGCGGGAGAAGAGCAGATACGCAGTATTTT.

V gene TRBV18 combines with J gene TRBJ1-2; 9 positions agree with TRBD1. The J segment lost 7 bases and the V segment lost 2 bases, leaving 8 bases of the junction unmatched. Germline V gene sequence: CDR1 KGHSH, CDR2 LQKENI. The CDR3 is 15 residues long. The CDR3 region is CASSPENRGQVGYTF. The CDR3 DNA reads TGTGCCAGCTCACCAGAGAACAGGGGGCAAGTTGGCTACACCTTC.

The chain is built from TRBV19 and TRBJ2-7, with 10 positions matching TRBD1. The V gene's germline CDR1 is LNHDA and CDR2 SQIVND (reference sequence). CDR3 length: 14 amino acids. V trimming: 5 bases; J trimming: 5 bases; junction bases outside the gene matches: 6. The CDR3 loop reads CASSLGQGGDEQYF. The CDR3 DNA follows: TGTGCCAGTAGTCTAGGACAGGGGGGCGACGAGCAGTACTTC.

This chain connects TRBV4-3 to TRBJ2-2; TRBD1 might be the D (5 bases). CDR1 and CDR2 from the germline V gene are LGHNA and YSLEER. The CDR3 runs to 18 residues. V was cut by 0 bases and J by 1 base, with 15 bases left in between. The DNA for the CDR3 is TGCGCCAGCAGCCAAGAGGGGCCTGTGTCCTTGAACACCGGGGAGCTGTTTTTT. Its protein product is CASSQEGPVSLNTGELFF.

V usage is TRBV28 and J usage is TRBJ2-1, with 10 bases identical to TRBD2. The germline V gene encodes CDR1 MDHEN and CDR2 SYDVKM. Losses at the gene ends were 0 bases for V and 5 bases for J; bases not matched to a gene: 4. The CDR3 runs to 16 residues. For the CDR3, the DNA is TGTGCCAGCAGTTTATGGGGGACTAGCGTACACAATGAGCAGTTCTTC. Translation: CASSLWGTSVHNEQFF. Variable domain in full (rest from reference TRBV28 and TRBJ2-1): DVKVTQSSRYLVKRTGEKVFLECVQDMDHENMFWYRQDPGLGLRLIYFSYDVKMKEKGDIPEGYSVSREKKERFSLILESASTNQTSMYLCASSLWGTSVHNEQFFGPGTRLTVL.

The chain links TRBV7-2 to TRBJ2-5; 9 bases line up with TRBD2. V was pared by 2 bases and J by 6 bases, with 7 bases of the junction left unmatched. Germline CDR1 and CDR2: SGHTA and FQGNSA. This CDR3 has 15 amino acids. This CDR3 reads CASSLSGGGVQTQYF. The CDR3 DNA reads TGTGCCAGCAGCTTAAGTGGCGGGGGGGTGCAGACCCAGTACTTC.

The count of this clone is one. The chain links TRBV6-5 to TRBJ2-7; possibly TRBD2 for D (6 bases). Trimming left V 6 bases short and J 4 bases short, with 13 bases between. The germline CDR1 and CDR2 sequences are MNHEY and SVGAGI. This CDR3 has 13 amino acids. CDR3 sequence (DNA): TGTGCCAGCAGACGGGACTTGGCGTACGAGCAGTACTTC. Protein sequence: CASRRDLAYEQYF.

J is TRBJ1-4 and V is TRBV9, with 7 bases fitting TRBD1. Unmatched junction bases numbered 3, after V lost 0 bases and J lost 4 bases. This CDR3 region has 15 residues. Germline V gene lookup returns CDR1 SGDLS and CDR2 YYNGEE. CDR3 DNA sequence: TGTGCCAGCAGCGTAGGGACAGGTTATAATGAAAAACTGTTTTTT. Translation gives CASSVGTGYNEKLFF.